These 27 T cell receptor beta chains originate from one sample sequenced in a study of T cell changes during pregnancy in multiple sclerosis. This table comes from immunoSEQ multiplex PCR, and its TCRdb copy is limited to in-frame clones, with some not included. The sample shows about 64,000 clones, almost 97% of them seen only once. Sequencing used CD8+ T cells from peripheral blood mononuclear cells, obtained after pregnancy. The receptors stem from a female donor with multiple sclerosis, enrolled in a pregnancy study.

The CDR3 spells CASSDLLAGVEQYF. The CDR3 DNA reads as TGTGCCAGCAGTGACCTCCTAGCGGGAGTGGAGCAGTATTTT. The V call is TRBV2, the J call TRBJ2-3; 10 nucleotides align to TRBD2. The trim removed 3 bases at V and 11 bases at J, leaving 8 bases unmatched. From germline, CDR1 is SNHLY and CDR2 FYNNEI. The CDR3 length is 14 residues.

V gene TRBV18 combines with J gene TRBJ2-3; 10 positions agree with TRBD1. The CDR3 contains 19 residues. Germline CDR1 reads KGHSH; CDR2 reads LQKENI. The trim removed 6 bases at V and 2 bases at J, leaving 17 bases unmatched. CDR3 DNA: TGTGCCAGCTCCCCAGAACCGGGACAGGGGAAGGGTCCCACAGATACGCAGTATTTT. Its translation: CASSPEPGQGKGPTDTQYF.

In DNA, the CDR3 is TGTGCCAGCAGCTTAGACAGGGCCTACGAGCAGTACTTC. It yields the protein CASSLDRAYEQYF. The genes are TRBV5-6 and TRBJ2-7; 7 bases align to TRBD1. V shed 2 bases and J 2 bases; nucleotides not matched to a gene: 1. CDR1 SGHDT and CDR2 YYEEEE come from the germline V gene. The CDR3 contains 13 residues.

The chain links TRBV14 to TRBJ2-5; 10 positions agree with TRBD2. The CDR3 is made up of 18 amino acids. Germline V CDR1 and CDR2: SGHDN, FVKESK. V was clipped by 1 base and J by 5 bases; unmatched bases: 13. The CDR3 coding sequence is TGTGCCAGCAGCCAAGGTCAATGGGGACTAGCGATAGGGGAGACCCAGTACTTC. It yields the protein CASSQGQWGLAIGETQYF.

The DNA for the CDR3 is TGTGCCTGGAAGGGACAGGGGGCGCAACCCAACACCGGGGAGCTGTTTTTT. Its translation is CAWKGQGAQPNTGELFF. The gene calls are TRBV30 and TRBJ2-2, with 12 bases identical to TRBD1. The V gene end was trimmed by 4 bases and the J gene end by 2 bases; junction bases not matched to a gene: 8. Germline V gene lookup returns CDR1 GTSNPN and CDR2 SVGIG (reference sequence). The CDR3 is 17 amino acids.

V and J are TRBV29-1 and TRBJ2-5; the match to TRBD1 covers 8 bases. The CDR3 runs to 12 residues. Germline trimming cut 6 bases from V and 5 bases from J; bases unmatched to any gene: 5. Germline V gene data show CDR1 as SQVTM and CDR2 as ANQGSEA. CDR3 amino acids: CSVVQGDETQYF. The CDR3 DNA follows: TGCAGCGTCGTACAGGGGGATGAGACCCAGTACTTC.

The chain links TRBV7-8 to TRBJ1-1, with a possible D match to TRBD1 (5 bases). The CDR3 is 14 residues long. CDR1 and CDR2 (germline): SGHVS, FQNEAQ. V lost 1 base, J lost 5 bases, and 11 bases lay in between. This chain's CDR3 is CASSLEAGQTEAFF. Written as DNA, the CDR3 is TGTGCCAGCAGCTTAGAAGCAGGGCAGACTGAAGCTTTCTTT.

This chain uses TRBV7-6 with TRBJ1-5; 7 bases match TRBD1. The CDR3 is 14 residues long. The ends lost 5 bases at V and 4 bases at J; junction bases unmatched: 5. Per germline, CDR1 SGHVS and CDR2 FNYEAQ. CDR3 loop: CASSPGTANQPQHF. In nucleotides, the CDR3 is TGTGCCAGCAGCCCCGGGACAGCAAATCAGCCCCAGCATTTT.

V gene TRBV30 combines with J gene TRBJ2-7; 7 positions match TRBD1. CDR3 length: 12 residues. CDR1 is GTSNPN, CDR2 SVGIG, per germline (reference sequence). V shed 2 bases and J 3 bases; nucleotides not matched to a gene: 1. CDR3 sequence (DNA): TGTGCCTGGAGTCGGGACAGCTACGAGCAGTACTTC. This encodes CAWSRDSYEQYF.

The CDR3 nucleotides read TGCAGCGTTGAGGGGCCTGGCGGGACCACAGATACGCAGTATTTT. This gives the protein CSVEGPGGTTDTQYF. This chain joins TRBV29-1 and TRBJ2-3, with D possibly matching TRBD2 (6 bases). This CDR3 is 15 amino acids long. The V and J ends lost 3 bases and 2 bases respectively, with 15 bases between them. Germline V lookup: CDR1 SQVTM, CDR2 ANQGSEA.

As DNA, the CDR3 is TGTGCCAGTAGTATTAACCCGGGATACACTGAAGCTTTCTTT. This sequence encodes CASSINPGYTEAFF. V gene TRBV19 combines with J gene TRBJ1-1; D uncertain. This CDR3 is built from 14 residues. Trimming shortened V by 3 bases and J by 3 bases, and 11 bases separated the two germline ends. Germline V gene sequence: CDR1 LNHDA, CDR2 SQIVND (reference sequence).

The chain has TRBV6-6 and TRBJ2-5; tentative D call: TRBD1 (6 bases). Germline CDR1 reads MNHNY; CDR2 reads SVGAGI (reference sequence). The CDR3 is 14 residues long. Trimming took 5 bases from V and 5 from J, leaving 15 bases between them. The chain's CDR3 is CASSQRGGLETQYF. CDR3 sequence (DNA): TGTGCCAGCAGTCAACGAGGGGGTTTGGAGACCCAGTACTTC.

The genes are TRBV19 and TRBJ2-7; 11 bases align to TRBD1. The V and J ends lost 6 bases and 3 bases, in that order; junction bases with no gene match: 4. Germline-derived CDR1 and CDR2 are LNHDA and SQIVND (reference sequence). This CDR3 is built from 14 residues. The CDR3 reads CASSVGQGVYEQYF. Here the CDR3 DNA reads TGTGCCAGTAGCGTGGGACAGGGGGTCTACGAGCAGTACTTC. Drawing the rest from reference TRBV19 and TRBJ2-7, the complete variable domain is DGGITQSPKYLFRKEGQNVTLSCEQNLNHDAMYWYRQDPGQGLRLIYYSQIVNDFQKGDIAEGYSVSREKKESFPLTVTSAQKNPTAFYLCASSVGQGVYEQYFGPGTRLTVT.

As DNA, the CDR3 is TGTGCCAGCAGCAAGTTCCAGCGGGAGAGTGATACGCAGTATTTT. This gives the protein CASSKFQRESDTQYF. The chain employs TRBV21-1 and TRBJ2-3; TRBD2 is the table's D call and was not checked against the DNA. TRBV21-1 is annotated as a pseudogene. CDR3 size: 15 residues.

The rearrangement uses TRBV6-5 and TRBJ2-3, with a possible D match to TRBD2 (6 bases). The CDR3 spans 15 residues. Between the trimmed V and J ends, which lost 7 bases and 2 bases, there was a span of 16 bases. CDR1 is MNHEY, CDR2 SVGAGI, per germline. Written as DNA, the CDR3 is TGTGCCAGCACCGGAGGGCACCAGAACACAGATACGCAGTATTTT. This gives the protein CASTGGHQNTDTQYF.

V and J are TRBV7-3 and TRBJ2-7; 10 nucleotides align to TRBD2. The CDR3 runs 19 residues. Germline V CDR1 and CDR2: SGHTA, FQGTGA. The J segment lost 9 bases and the V segment lost 4 bases, leaving 24 bases of the junction unmatched. The CDR3 DNA sequence: TGTGCCAGCAGCTCAGTGGCCCCGGGACTAGCGTGGTTTACGGGCAGGCAGTACTTC. It is translated as CASSSVAPGLAWFTGRQYF.

This chain connects TRBV5-8 to TRBJ1-1, with 10 bases that match TRBD1. The V segment lost 4 bases and the J segment 11 bases; nucleotides outside the gene matches: 8. This CDR3 is built from 13 residues. Germline V gives CDR1 SGHTS, CDR2 YDEGEE. The CDR3 bases are TGTGCCAGCAGCCAAGACAGGGGGCTGGCGGCTTTCTTT. Translating it yields CASSQDRGLAAFF. Full variable domain (remainder filled in from reference TRBV5-8 and TRBJ1-1): EAGVTQSPTHLIKTRGQQATLRCSPISGHTSVYWYQQALGLGLQFLLWYDEGEERNRGNFPPRFSGRQFPNYSSELNVNALELEDSALYLCASSQDRGLAAFFGQGTRLTVV.

The chain has TRBV28 and TRBJ1-1; TRBD1 agrees at 10 bases. Trimming cost V 5 bases and J 0 bases; bases outside gene matches: 15. Germline V gene lookup returns CDR1 MDHEN and CDR2 SYDVKM. The CDR3 has 19 amino acids. DNA of the CDR3: TGTGCCAGCAGTCCCCCGGCGACAGGGGGCGCGATCATGAACACTGAAGCTTTCTTT. Encoded protein: CASSPPATGGAIMNTEAFF.

DNA of the CDR3: TGTGCCAGCAGCTTGTATCAGGAATCCCTCAGCGAGCAGTACTTC. Translation gives CASSLYQESLSEQYF. V gene TRBV5-6 combines with J gene TRBJ2-7, with no clear D. The V and J ends lost 1 base and 6 bases respectively, with 17 bases between them. The CDR3 contains 15 residues. Germline-derived CDR1 and CDR2 are SGHDT and YYEEEE.

The chain links TRBV4-3 to TRBJ2-5, with a possible D match to TRBD1 (5 bases). The V gene lost 1 base and the J gene lost 5 bases, with 11 bases spanning the gap. Germline lookup yields CDR1 LGHNA and CDR2 YSLEER. The CDR3 contains 14 residues. CDR3 nucleotide sequence: TGCGCCAGCAGCCAAGTGGTGGGGCGGGAGACCCAGTACTTC. Translating it yields CASSQVVGRETQYF.

This clone appeared a single time. The rearrangement joins TRBV29-1 to TRBJ2-1; the D gene is possibly TRBD1 (6 bases). The germline V gene has CDR1 SQVTM and CDR2 ANQGSEA. CDR3 length: 14 residues. V lost 0 bases and J lost 5, with 11 bases in between. The CDR3 here is CSVEDWDKNNEQFF. CDR3 sequence (DNA): TGCAGCGTTGAAGATTGGGACAAAAACAATGAGCAGTTCTTC.

V and J are TRBV10-3 and TRBJ1-2; TRBD1 is a possible D gene (6 bases). V dropped 4 bases and J dropped 8 bases, with 14 bases sitting between them. The CDR3 is 13 residues long. Germline CDR1 reads ENHRY; CDR2 reads SYGVKD. The CDR3 protein is CAISGGGLGGYTF. The CDR3 coding sequence is TGTGCCATCAGTGGCGGGGGGCTAGGAGGCTACACCTTC.

The V call is TRBV9, the J call TRBJ2-1; no clear D gene. The CDR3 spans 15 residues. Germline assignment: CDR1 SGDLS and CDR2 YYNGEE. V dropped 3 bases and J dropped 0 bases, with 10 bases sitting between them. The CDR3 sequence: CASSAPPGSYNEQFF. CDR3 bases: TGTGCCAGCAGCGCCCCGCCAGGCTCCTACAATGAGCAGTTCTTC.

V and J are TRBV27 and TRBJ2-1; D may be TRBD2 (9 bases). Germline V gives CDR1 MNHEY, CDR2 SMNVEV (reference sequence). The CDR3 has 16 residues. Trimming left V 10 bases short and J 3 bases short, with 22 bases between. CDR3 nucleotides: TGTGCCACCAGGGGGCTAGCGGGATGGGACTACAATGAGCAGTTCTTC. Translated: CATRGLAGWDYNEQFF.

The rearrangement joins TRBV11-2 to TRBJ1-4; unclear D gene. Germline V gene sequence: CDR1 SGHAT, CDR2 FQNNGV. The CDR3 is 13 amino acids. Deletions cut 8 bases from V and 4 bases from J, with 11 bases between. Here the CDR3 reads CASGNEGNEKLFF. In nucleotides, the CDR3 is TGTGCCAGCGGAAACGAGGGTAATGAAAAACTGTTTTTT.

For the CDR3, the DNA is TGTGCCAGCAGCCCACGGACAGGGGCCTATGAGCAGTTCTTC. Translation: CASSPRTGAYEQFF. The J gene is TRBJ2-1, the V gene TRBV11-3, with TRBD1 matching over 9 bases. CDR3 size: 14 residues. Per germline, CDR1 SGHNT and CDR2 YENEEA. V lost 5 bases, J lost 8 bases, and 7 bases stayed unmatched. The full variable domain, completed using reference TRBV11-3 and TRBJ2-1, is EAGVVQSPRYKIIEKKQPVAFWCNPISGHNTLYWYLQNLGQGPELLIRYENEEAVDDSQLPKDRFSAERLKGVDSTLKIQPAELGDSAVYLCASSPRTGAYEQFFGPGTRLTVL.

V is TRBV4-1 and J is TRBJ2-7; 13 bases line up with TRBD2. Germline V gene sequence: CDR1 MGHRA, CDR2 YSYEKL. Losses at the gene ends were 2 bases for V and 3 bases for J; bases not matched to a gene: 4. This CDR3 comprises 16 residues. In DNA form, the CDR3 reads TGCGCCAGCAGCCAACCGGGACTAGCGGGAAACTACGAGCAGTACTTC. It translates to CASSQPGLAGNYEQYF.